These 3 T cell receptor beta chains originate from one sample sequenced in a study of CD8+CD57+ T cells in acquired aplastic anemia. CDR3 and TCR beta VDJ profiling relied on a genomic DNA template. In TCRdb, the reads were re-called with MiXCR into one record per CDR3 protein. There are some 290,000 distinct CDR3 sequences in the sample; approximately 55% occur only once, and 6.5% to 10% lies in the top ten. The sample consisted of sorted CD4+, CD8+, or CD8+CD57+ T cells (not recorded which) from PBMCs. The receptors were sampled from a human donor with severe aplastic anemia or a healthy control (not recorded which).

This clonotype was recorded a few times. The chain employs TRBV20-1 and TRBJ2-3; no clear D gene. The CDR3 has 14 amino acids. CDR1 and CDR2 from the germline V gene are DFQATT and SNEGSKA (reference sequence). Trimming cost V 6 bases and J 2 bases, with 15 bases left between them. This chain's CDR3 is CSAHGQGNTDTQYF. CDR3 bases: TGCAGTGCCCATGGGCAAGGAAACACAGATACGCAGTATTTT.

This clonotype was seen repeatedly, ten times or more. The J gene is TRBJ2-3, the V gene TRBV12-3 or TRBV12-4, with 7 nucleotides matching TRBD2. The CDR3 is 21 residues long. V shed 2 bases and J 0 bases; nucleotides not matched to a gene: 20. The CDR3 DNA reads as TGTGCCAGCAGTTTATGGCTAGCGGTTCTCGCCCCCTCCTCTAGCACAGATACGCAGTATTTT. Amino acids: CASSLWLAVLAPSSSTDTQYF.

This clonotype was observed a few times. The chain has TRBV19 and TRBJ2-7, with TRBD2 identical over 14 bases. The CDR3 totals 16 residues. V lost 5 bases, J lost 6 bases, and 9 bases stayed unmatched. Germline V CDR1 and CDR2: LNHDA, SQIVND (reference sequence). CDR3 sequence (DNA): TGTGCCAGTAGTGCGGGACTAGCGGGAGCTCAGCTCGAGCAGTACTTC. Its translation is CASSAGLAGAQLEQYF.